The clone carrying this T cell receptor beta chain was recorded many times. Antigen: not known. CDR1 and CDR2 (germline): MNHNS, SASEGT. The V end lost 5 bases, the J end lost 6 bases, and 11 bases lay between the germline ends. The CDR3 runs to 13 residues. This sample was included in a study of T cell repertoires in cytomegalovirus infection. Study-level information: Public TCR beta signatures were indicative of both CMV infection and a matching HLA type.

TCRdb reanalysed the reads using MiXCR and keeps one entry per CDR3 protein. The table lists more than 95,000 distinct CDR3 sequences, 32% of them singletons. Overall study findings and caveats: HLA-C-restricted CMV clonotypes gave the most frequent clonotype in two of eight donors.

The sequences come from CD8+ T cells from cultured PBMCs, collected from culture after CMV antigen stimulation. V and J are TRBV6-1 and TRBJ2-1; D could derive from TRBD1 or TRBD2 (5 bases each). This clonotype was obtained from a human donor in good health (CMV status not recorded). Some clones in this sample may be carry-over from other donors' samples. The CDR3 DNA reads as TGTGCCAGCAGTTATCAGGGACCCAATGAGCAGTTCTTC. Protein: CASSYQGPNEQFF.